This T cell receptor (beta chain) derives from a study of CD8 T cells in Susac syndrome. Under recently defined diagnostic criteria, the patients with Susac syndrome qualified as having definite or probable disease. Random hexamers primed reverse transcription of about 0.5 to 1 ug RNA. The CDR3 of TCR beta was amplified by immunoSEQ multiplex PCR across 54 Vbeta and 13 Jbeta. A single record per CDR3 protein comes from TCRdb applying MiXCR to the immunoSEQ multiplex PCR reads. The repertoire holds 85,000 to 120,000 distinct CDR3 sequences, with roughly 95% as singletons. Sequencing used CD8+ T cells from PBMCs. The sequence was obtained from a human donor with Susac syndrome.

CDR3 in DNA: TGCGCCAGCAGCCAAGGGGGACAGAACTACGAGCAGTACTTC. Amino acid sequence: CASSQGGQNYEQYF. The V gene is TRBV4-1, the J gene TRBJ2-7, with 7 nucleotides matching TRBD1. V shed 1 base, J shed 3 bases, and the junction held 3 bases outside the gene matches. Germline CDR1 is MGHRA and CDR2 is YSYEKL. CDR3 length: 14 amino acids.